This T cell receptor (beta chain) was profiled in a study of T cell responses to AZD1222 COVID-19 vaccine. The repertoire was sequenced with immunoSEQ multiplex PCR; TCRdb's copy has only in-frame clones and lacks some. The top ten clones hold over 3% of a sample with roughly 150,000 clones, 88% of them seen once. Trimming shortened V by 5 bases and J by 0 bases, and 11 bases separated the two germline ends. This CDR3 region has 15 residues. The germline V gene has CDR1 SGHRS and CDR2 YFSETQ. General study findings and limits: Compared with day 0, the breadth and depth of the Spike-specific TCR repertoire rose significantly after two doses of AZD1222. Females made up more of the donors, who were largely white British, and clonal diversity may have come out too low. Spike was spanned by vaccine-associated CD4 TCRs, which were dominant at 160-218 and 743-854.

On this clone: Its antigen is as yet unknown.

The receptor comes from an adult who received the AZD1222 COVID-19 vaccine. This chain links TRBV5-1 with TRBJ2-2; TRBD2 might be the D (6 bases). This sample comprised peripheral blood, obtained 28 days after the second AZD1222 dose. The chain's CDR3 is CASRVAASNTGELFF. In DNA form, the CDR3 reads TGCGCCAGCAGAGTAGCGGCCTCGAACACCGGGGAGCTGTTTTTT.